This TCR beta chain was retrieved from a study of Graves' ophthalmopathy and Graves' hyperthyroidism. Study context: Peripheral blood was obtained at first diagnosis, ahead of any treatment.

The evidence that diagnosis relied on was clinical symptoms, serum thyroxine, TRAb, thyroid ultrasound and orbital computed tomography. This CDR3 region has 18 residues. Germline V gene data show CDR1 as SGHAT and CDR2 as FQNNGV. The ends lost 2 bases at V and 6 bases at J; junction bases unmatched: 14. CDR3 regions of TCR beta were amplified from RNA transcripts. RT-PCR was first run with HTBI primers, then multiplex PCR in a second round. A single record per CDR3 protein comes from TCRdb applying MiXCR to the multiplex PCR reads. The data hold about 180,000 distinct CDR3 sequences, with around two fifths observed a single time.

This chain links TRBV11-2 with TRBJ2-7; the match to TRBD1 covers 12 bases. Sequences were obtained from peripheral blood. The source is a woman aged 40 to 55 with Graves' ophthalmopathy. CDR3 sequence: CASSLRGTGGALFPEQYF. In nucleotides, the CDR3 is TGTGCCAGCAGCTTACGAGGGACAGGGGGCGCTTTATTTCCCGAGCAGTACTTC.